The source of this T cell receptor beta chain is a study of identical twins. This clonotype was observed a handful of times. Trimming took off 0 bases at V and 7 bases at J, with 13 bases between the two ends. The CDR3 sequence is 14 residues long. Per the germline V gene, CDR1 is WNHNN and CDR2 is SYGVQD (reference sequence). Using its own MiXCR run on the 5' RACE reads, TCRdb lists one record per CDR3 protein. The sample shows around 690,000 distinct CDR3 sequences, roughly 20% of them seen only once. The same data also went into a second study, on T cells expressing NK-cell markers. That work adds: In four donors, these clonotypes also led the CD3+CD56-NKG2C+ fraction.

Sequenced input: PBMCs. J is TRBJ2-7 and V is TRBV10-1; D call uncertain. This sequence originates from a woman aged 18 to 35 in good health. The CDR3 DNA sequence: TGCGCCAGCAGTGAGTCCGGGCAGCTGGGTGAGCAGTACTTC. The encoded protein is CASSESGQLGEQYF.